The sequence of this T cell receptor beta chain was determined in a study of identical twins. General study results and limits: Cord blood beta clonotypes that were abundant carried fewer insertions, and memory repertoires showed no such trend. Out-of-frame alpha sequences shared between twins exhibited an excess of low generation probability.

Healthy Caucasian individuals made up all the donors. As concerns this clonotype: As yet, its antigen is unknown.

This CDR3 comprises 14 residues. Trimming removed 0 bases at V and 5 bases at J, with 10 bases between. Germline V gene lookup returns CDR1 MNHEY and CDR2 SVGAGI. Unique molecular identifiers were present on the cDNA, and a universal primer site came from template switching. TCRdb re-called the 5' RACE reads through MiXCR, storing one row per CDR3 protein. The repertoire includes about 290,000 distinct CDR3 sequences, 9.5% of them detected once, and approximately 6.6% sits in the top ten. In addition, the sample was reused for a study of yellow fever vaccine responses in identical twins.

Sequencing used CD8+ T cells sorted from blood. The V and J genes are TRBV6-5 and TRBJ1-1; D ambiguous. The receptor's source is a woman between 18 and 29 years old in good health. The DNA for the CDR3 is TGTGCCAGCAGTTACTCGGCCAGGCGGACTGAAGCTTTCTTT. Encoded protein: CASSYSARRTEAFF.